These T cell receptor beta chains were read from a single sample in a study of metastatic and nonmetastatic thyroid tumors. MiXCR reprocessed the PCR reads for TCRdb. The repertoire holds over 10,000 clones, with approximately 35% as singletons. Sequences were obtained from tumor tissue. The receptors come from a female donor with papillary thyroid cancer or a benign thyroid nodule (not recorded which). Some clones in this sample may be carry-over from other donors' samples. Both conserved end residues are part of each CDR3. The order of the fields is CDR3 length, J gene, D gene, V gene, clone size, CDR3 DNA, CDR3 protein. A D gene is named only where the DNA matches it firmly. A row's size may be missing; if present it is once, few, many or a size class.

14 | TRBJ2-7 | TRBD2 | TRBV20-1 | once | TGCAGTGCTAGACGCGCGGGAGGAGCCTACGAGCAGTACTTC | CSARRAGGAYEQYF
15 | TRBJ2-7 | NA | TRBV20-1 | NA | TGCAGTGCTAGGGGCGGAGATTTCTACGATTTGGAGCAGTACTTC | CSARGGDFYDLEQYF
8 | TRBJ2-1 | NA | TRBV7-2 | once | TGTGCCAGCAGCTTAGAGACCTTC | CASSLETF
15 | TRBJ1-1 | NA | TRBV6-1 | few | TGTGCCAGCAGTGAAGTAGTAAAGTTCAAGGGAGAAGCTTTCTTT | CASSEVVKFKGEAFF
17 | TRBJ2-7 | NA | TRBV5-1 | NA | TGCGCCAGCAGCTTGGCGGGGATCAGGGTGGGAGACAACGAGCAGTACTTC | CASSLAGIRVGDNEQYF
14 | TRBJ2-1 | TRBD2 | TRBV2 | many | TGTGCCAGCAGTGAAACGGGGGGGCCGAATGAGCAGTTCTTC | CASSETGGPNEQFF
17 | TRBJ1-5 | TRBD1 | TRBV20-1 | medium-sized | TGCAGTGCTACCGGGACAGGGGGCGTATATGGCAATCAGCCCCAGCATTTT | CSATGTGGVYGNQPQHF
13 | TRBJ2-7 | NA | TRBV28 | few | TGTGCCAGCAGTTTTGGAGGGTCCTACGAGCAGTACTTC | CASSFGGSYEQYF
18 | TRBJ2-7 | TRBD2 | TRBV5-6 | NA | TGTGCCAGCAGCTTGCTAATCACGGCTAGCGGGAGGCAGTACGAGCAGTACTTC | CASSLLITASGRQYEQYF
12 | TRBJ2-3 | NA | TRBV6-1 | NA | TGTGCCAGCAGTGTCAGCTGGGATACGCAGTATTTT | CASSVSWDTQYF
17 | TRBJ1-5 | NA | TRBV2 | NA | TGTGCCAGCAGTGAATATAGCGGGGTGTATAGCAATCAGCCCCAGCATTTT | CASSEYSGVYSNQPQHF
16 | TRBJ2-5 | TRBD1 | TRBV12-3/TRBV12-4 | medium-sized | TGTGCCAGCAGTGGAAACCGGGACAGGGGGCAAGAGACCCAGTACTTC | CASSGNRDRGQETQYF
15 | TRBJ2-3 | TRBD2 | TRBV6-1 | NA | TGTGCCAGCAGTGGACTAGCGGGAGGCACAGATACGCAGTATTTT | CASSGLAGGTDTQYF
15 | TRBJ2-7 | TRBD1 | TRBV27 | NA | TGTGCCAGCAGTTTAACGTCAGGGGGCCGGAACGAGCAGTACTTC | CASSLTSGGRNEQYF
15 | TRBJ1-1 | NA | TRBV7-3 | NA | TGTGCCAGCAGTTCCAGGGGTGGGGGACAAACTGAAGCTTTCTTT | CASSSRGGGQTEAFF
14 | TRBJ2-3 | TRBD2 | TRBV29-1 | few | TGCAGCGTTGGGACGGGAGGGTTCACAGATACGCAGTATTTT | CSVGTGGFTDTQYF
14 | TRBJ2-7 | TRBD1 | TRBV5-1 | NA | TGCGCCAGCAGCAGAACAGGGGGCAACTACGAGCAGTACTTC | CASSRTGGNYEQYF
16 | TRBJ2-2 | NA | TRBV3-1 | NA | TGTGCCAGCAGCCAAGATCGGAGCAGGTCTCCCGGGGAGCTGTTTTTT | CASSQDRSRSPGELFF
16 | TRBJ2-7 | NA | TRBV2 | NA | TGTGCCAGCAGTGGCCCTGTGGGGCAGGGATGGTACGAGCAGTACTTC | CASSGPVGQGWYEQYF
14 | TRBJ2-1 | NA | TRBV30 | NA | TGTGCCTGGAGTGTGTCGGCCGGATACAATGAGCAGTTCTTC | CAWSVSAGYNEQFF
17 | TRBJ2-7 | TRBD1 | TRBV28 | NA | TGTGCCAGCAGTTTACTGGGAAGGGGACAGGGGGTATATGAGCAGTACTTC | CASSLLGRGQGVYEQYF
14 | TRBJ1-2 | NA | TRBV6-1 | medium-sized | TGTGCCAGCAGTGAAGAAGTCCTTATCTATGGCTACACCTTC | CASSEEVLIYGYTF
18 | TRBJ2-3 | TRBD2 | TRBV11-1 | once | TGTGCCAGCACCCAGACTAGCGGGTTAAATCCTAGCACAGATACGCAGTATTTT | CASTQTSGLNPSTDTQYF
13 | TRBJ2-3 | TRBD2 | TRBV20-1 | NA | TGCAGTGCTAGAGGCGGGGGGTCGAATACGCAGTATTTT | CSARGGGSNTQYF
13 | TRBJ1-2 | NA | TRBV20-1 | NA | TGCAGTGCTAAGGCAGGGTGGGGTTATGGCTACACCTTC | CSAKAGWGYGYTF
17 | TRBJ1-5 | TRBD1 | TRBV5-4 | medium-sized | TGTGCCAGCAGCGTGGGACAGGTCATTAATAGCAATCAGCCCCAGCATTTT | CASSVGQVINSNQPQHF